One TCR beta chain is described in this entry. Its antigen is not identified. This CDR3 is 14 amino acids long. The V gene's germline CDR1 is SGHTA and CDR2 FQGNSA. Trimming removed 8 bases at V and 1 base at J, with 14 bases between. This sample was included in a study of vaccination effects on CD4 cells after COVID-19. General study results and limits: Late in the post-vaccination period, infection-induced and vaccine-induced clones underwent marked clonal contraction.

The assay was immunoSEQ multiplex PCR, and TCRdb's table has in-frame clones only and misses some. The sample has about 70,000 clones, approximately 80% seen once. With the ViraFEST assay, the study expanded antigen-specific CD4+ T cells using viral peptide pools, then sequenced them. Upon completion of roughly ten days in culture, CD4+ T cells were isolated. The healthy vaccine recipients, who had no prior SARS-CoV-2 infection, showed negative nucleocapsid antibodies. The sequence was obtained from a human donor who received a COVID-19 vaccine. The V gene is TRBV7-2, the J gene TRBJ2-5, with D perhaps matching TRBD2 (6 bases). This specimen consisted of CD4+ T cells from PBMCs cultured with SARS-CoV-2 spike peptides, obtained before COVID-19 vaccination. This CDR3 reads CASGTSRIQETQYF. The DNA for the CDR3 is TGTGCCAGCGGGACTTCCCGTATCCAAGAGACCCAGTACTTC.